The present TCR beta chain was sequenced within a study of shared clonotypes between healthy human individuals. Study-wide results and caveats: Clonotypes which were not shared had lower generation probabilities than clonotypes that all four donors shared.

Turning to this clone: Its antigen is as yet unknown.

The trim removed 0 bases at V and 3 bases at J, leaving 7 bases unmatched. The CDR3 runs to 16 residues. From germline, CDR1 is MGHRA and CDR2 YSYEKL. The method was immunoSEQ multiplex PCR; TCRdb's version includes in-frame clones alone and lacks a portion of them. The top ten clones hold more than 1.5% of a sample with about 710,000 clones, about two thirds of them seen once. V gene TRBV4-1 combines with J gene TRBJ2-7, with 8 bases lining up with TRBD2. This receptor was identified in a woman in her twenties or thirties in good health. Sequencing was done on a sample of memory CD4+ T cells sorted from blood. Subset indicated: CD45RA-negative fraction. CDR3: CASSQELAGGLYEQYF. Here the CDR3 DNA reads TGCGCCAGCAGCCAAGAATTGGCGGGAGGCCTCTACGAGCAGTACTTC.